These 21 T cell receptor beta chains originate from one sample sequenced in a study of T cell responses to AZD1222 COVID-19 vaccine. The table came from immunoSEQ multiplex PCR; TCRdb's copy has only in-frame clones and leaves some out. The data contain approximately 150,000 clones, nearly 90% of them singletons. Sequences were derived from peripheral blood, sampled 28 days after the second dose of the MenACWY control vaccine. All receptors derive from an adult who received the MenACWY meningococcal vaccine as a control.

The rearrangement uses TRBV6-4 and TRBJ1-6; unclear D gene. V lost 6 bases, J lost 5 bases, and 14 bases lay in between. The length of the CDR3 is 15 residues. Germline loops: CDR1 MRHNA, CDR2 SNTAGT. This CDR3 is CASRTGRINNSPLHF. The CDR3 region has the DNA TGTGCCAGCAGGACCGGACGGATTAATAATTCACCCCTCCACTTT.

The chain combines TRBV28 with TRBJ2-2; D might be TRBD1 (7 bases). V lost 5 bases, J lost 5 bases, and 18 bases lay in between. The CDR3 is 16 residues long. Germline lookup yields CDR1 MDHEN and CDR2 SYDVKM. CDR3 loop: CASSQGGSPRTGELFF. CDR3 coding DNA: TGTGCCAGCAGTCAGGGGGGATCCCCCAGGACCGGGGAGCTGTTTTTT.

The chain has TRBV27 and TRBJ2-7, with D perhaps assigned TRBD1 or TRBD2 (5 bases each). The germline V gene has CDR1 MNHEY and CDR2 SMNVEV (reference sequence). V lost 7 bases, J lost 7 bases, and 20 bases lay in between. This CDR3 contains 14 residues. The CDR3 protein is CASTSLGDAREQYF. The CDR3 region has the DNA TGTGCCAGCACCTCCTTGGGGGACGCGAGGGAGCAGTACTTC.

The chain couples TRBV5-5 to TRBJ2-1; 7 nucleotides match TRBD1. The J segment lost 0 bases and the V segment lost 2 bases, leaving 11 bases of the junction unmatched. CDR3 length equals 18 residues. The germline V gene encodes CDR1 SGHKS and CDR2 YYEKEE (reference sequence). CDR3: CASSLRDRVRGSYNEQFF. In DNA, the CDR3 is TGTGCCAGCAGCTTAAGAGACAGGGTCCGTGGCTCCTACAATGAGCAGTTCTTC.

This chain uses TRBV4-2 with TRBJ2-7; TRBD2 aligns across 7 bases. With 1 base clipped from V and 1 base from J, the junction kept 4 bases outside the gene matches. The length of the CDR3 is 15 residues. Germline V gene data show CDR1 as LGHNA and CDR2 as YNFKEQ. The CDR3 DNA follows: TGTGCCAGCAGCCAAGCGGGACTACCTTCCTACGAGCAGTACTTC. Its translation: CASSQAGLPSYEQYF.

The chain couples TRBV18 to TRBJ1-6; 8 bases line up with TRBD1. CDR1 KGHSH and CDR2 LQKENI come from the germline V gene. There are 16 residues in the CDR3. The trim removed 3 bases at V and 9 bases at J, leaving 10 bases unmatched. The CDR3 DNA reads as TGTGCCAGCTCACCGAACGGACAGGGAGGGGCTTCACCCCTCCACTTT. Translated, it gives CASSPNGQGGASPLHF.

V is TRBV7-2 and J is TRBJ1-5; D gene uncertain. V lost 7 bases and J 9 bases, leaving 19 bases between the germline ends. From germline, CDR1 is SGHTA and CDR2 FQGNSA. The CDR3 consists of 14 residues. The CDR3 DNA reads TGTGCCAGCACCCTAGCGGACGGGGAAGGGCCCCAGCATTTT. Its translation: CASTLADGEGPQHF.

The rearrangement links TRBV5-1 to TRBJ2-7; D is uncertain. Per the germline V gene, CDR1 is SGHRS and CDR2 is YFSETQ. The V gene lost 0 bases and the J gene lost 2 bases, with 6 bases spanning the gap. The CDR3 has 13 amino acids. The CDR3: CASSLEPAYEQYF. CDR3 nucleotides: TGCGCCAGCAGCTTGGAGCCGGCCTACGAGCAGTACTTC.

The chain uses TRBV5-6 and TRBJ1-3; D is ambiguous. This CDR3 has 15 amino acids. V dropped 2 bases and J dropped 0 bases, with 9 bases sitting between them. Germline CDR1 reads SGHDT; CDR2 reads YYEEEE. CDR3 nucleotide sequence: TGTGCCAGCAGCTTTAGTATCCACTCTGGAAACACCATATATTTT. Its protein is CASSFSIHSGNTIYF.

The chain combines TRBV14 with TRBJ2-2; D unresolved. This CDR3 region has 11 residues. The V and J ends lost 1 base and 6 bases respectively, with 0 bases between them. Per germline, CDR1 SGHDN and CDR2 FVKESK. This chain's CDR3 is CASSQAGELFF. For the CDR3, the DNA is TGTGCCAGCAGCCAAGCCGGGGAGCTGTTTTTT.

This chain links TRBV6-5 with TRBJ1-2; 7 bases line up with TRBD1. This CDR3 region has 13 residues. Germline values: CDR1 MNHEY, CDR2 SVGAGI. Losses at the gene ends were 5 bases for V and 6 bases for J; bases not matched to a gene: 6. CDR3 DNA sequence: TGTGCCAGCAGTCTTCTACAGGGGAATGGCTACACCTTC. Its translation is CASSLLQGNGYTF.

A note on this clone: An end of the junction does not agree with germline; a read error may underlie this. The V call is TRBV4-1, the J call TRBJ1-1; D may be TRBD1 (6 bases). The germline gives CDR1 MGHRA, CDR2 YSYEKL. The CDR3 has 16 residues. The CDR3 is CASRQGIGQTNTEAFF. CDR3 DNA sequence: TGCGCCAGCAGACAAGGAATTGGACAGACGAACACTGAAGCTTTCTTT.

The chain carries TRBV9 and TRBJ1-6; 9 bases are a match to TRBD1. The CDR3 loop spans 14 amino acids. The germline gives CDR1 SGDLS, CDR2 YYNGEE. Unmatched junction bases numbered 3, after V lost 2 bases and J lost 9 bases. CDR3 loop: CASSVTGGGSPLHF. The DNA for the CDR3 is TGTGCCAGCAGCGTTACAGGGGGCGGTTCACCCCTCCACTTT. The variable domain in full, with the rest retrieved from reference TRBV9 and TRBJ1-6, is DSGVTQTPKHLITATGQRVTLRCSPRSGDLSVYWYQQSLDQGLQFLIQYYNGEERAKGNILERFSAQQFPDLHSELNLSSLELGDSALYFCASSVTGGGSPLHFGNGTRLTVT.

To note about this clone: Germline and junction disagree at one end, which may indicate a read error. J is TRBJ1-3 and V is TRBV7-6; D is unresolved. CDR1 SGHVS and CDR2 FNYEAQ come from the germline V gene. The CDR3 is made up of 15 amino acids. The CDR3 is CASSHSRLAGNTIYF. The DNA for the CDR3 is TGTGCCAGCAGCCATAGCAGGCTTGCTGGGAACACCATATATTTT. The complete variable domain, with remaining parts taken from reference TRBV7-6 and TRBJ1-3, reads GAGVSQSPRYKVTKRGQDVALRCDPISGHVSLYWYRQALGQGPEFLTYFNYEAQQDKSGLPNDRFSAERPEGSISTLTIQRTEQRDSAMYRCASSHSRLAGNTIYFGEGSWLTVV.

This chain connects TRBV7-9 to TRBJ1-4, with D unresolved. The CDR3 covers 14 residues. In germline, CDR1 is SEHNR, CDR2 FQNEAQ (reference sequence). V was cut by 6 bases and J by 1 base, with 9 bases left in between. The CDR3 sequence is CASSPERTNEKLFF. The CDR3 DNA reads as TGTGCCAGCAGTCCGGAGAGAACTAATGAAAAACTGTTTTTT. Full variable domain (rest looked up from reference TRBV7-9 and TRBJ1-4): DTGVSQNPRHKITKRGQNVTFRCDPISEHNRLYWYRQTLGQGPEFLTYFQNEAQLEKSRLLSDRFSAERPKGSFSTLEIQRTEQGDSAMYLCASSPERTNEKLFFGSGTQLSVL.

This chain links TRBV11-3 with TRBJ2-2; 13 nucleotides align to TRBD2. The CDR3 is made up of 15 amino acids. The ends lost 5 bases at V and 5 bases at J; junction bases unmatched: 2. Germline assignment: CDR1 SGHNT and CDR2 YENEEA. The CDR3 nucleotides read TGTGCCAGCAGCGGACTAGCGGGGGCGACCGGGGAGCTGTTTTTT. Translated: CASSGLAGATGELFF.

V is TRBV12-5 and J is TRBJ1-6, with D uncertain. The V gene's germline CDR1 is LGHNT and CDR2 FRNRAP. There are 19 residues in the CDR3. V was clipped by 2 bases and J by 0 bases, with 17 bases between them. CDR3 nucleotide sequence: TGTGCTAGTGGTTTGCATTTGGGAAGGTCAAGCTCCTATAATTCACCCCTCCACTTT. Protein sequence: CASGLHLGRSSSYNSPLHF.

The chain couples TRBV29-1 to TRBJ1-1; D gene unclear. The CDR3 loop spans 12 amino acids. Germline CDR1 is SQVTM and CDR2 is ANQGSEA. Deletions cut 3 bases from V and 7 bases from J, with 12 bases between. The CDR3 DNA reads as TGCAGCGTTGAGGACGGATACGTTGAAGCTTTCTTT. Translation: CSVEDGYVEAFF.

Details on this clone: Compared with germline, one end of the junction differs, possibly owing to a read error. The chain combines TRBV6-4 with TRBJ2-1; a weak D match, TRBD2 (6 bases). This CDR3 spans 14 amino acids. The germline gives CDR1 MRHNA, CDR2 SNTAGT. Written as DNA, the CDR3 is TGCGGAGAGAGCGACGGGGAGGTTTACAATGAGCAGTTCTTC. Amino acid sequence: CGESDGEVYNEQFF.

The chain carries TRBV7-9 and TRBJ1-1; 7 nucleotides match TRBD1. CDR1 and CDR2 from the germline V gene are SEHNR and FQNEAQ (reference sequence). This CDR3 has 14 amino acids. V lost 5 bases to trimming and J lost 3 bases; unmatched junction nucleotides: 6. CDR3 DNA: TGTGCCAGCAGCCTACGAACAGGGGACACTGAAGCTTTCTTT. It is translated as CASSLRTGDTEAFF.

The gene calls are TRBV19 and TRBJ1-1; D remains unclear. Trimming removed 7 bases at V and 0 bases at J, with 6 bases between. From germline, CDR1 is LNHDA and CDR2 SQIVND (reference sequence). The CDR3 runs 12 residues. This CDR3 reads CASMKVNTEAFF. The CDR3 DNA reads TGTGCCAGTATGAAGGTGAACACTGAAGCTTTCTTT.